The sequence of this T cell receptor (beta chain) was determined in a study of long-term antiretroviral therapy in people with HIV. CDR3 length: 15 residues. Losses at the gene ends were 4 bases for V and 6 bases for J; bases not matched to a gene: 10. Germline lookup yields CDR1 SEHNR and CDR2 FQNEAQ (reference sequence). Findings of the study overall: The study collected blood between about 2003 and 2018, possibly under older ART regimens.

Per individual, the PBMC samples numbered at least one pre-ART and at least two post-ART. Clinicians in the United States treated all participants with HIV. immunoSEQ v3.0 was run at survey level. Sequencing used immunoSEQ multiplex PCR; TCRdb keeps in-frame clones, though not all of them. The sample lists about 21,000 clones; about 85% were seen once. Comments on this clone: Its antigen is currently unknown.

The chain combines TRBV7-9 with TRBJ1-2, with 8 nucleotides matching TRBD1. The source was unsorted PBMCs, collected 1.9 years after starting antiretroviral therapy. The sequence came from a woman in her fifties or sixties with HIV. The CDR3 region is CASSSGGQGANGYTF. As DNA, the CDR3 is TGTGCCAGCAGCTCAGGGGGGCAGGGGGCGAATGGCTACACCTTC.